The 3 T cell receptor beta chains reported below all come from one sample, sequenced in a study of early T cells in non-severe SARS-CoV-2 infection. TCRdb reprocessed the 5' RACE reads with MiXCR, giving one entry per CDR3 protein. This table holds 100,000 to 130,000 distinct CDR3 sequences, around 10% found once. Specimen: whole blood. These receptors were obtained from an adult who was a healthcare worker with PCR-confirmed SARS-CoV-2 infection or an uninfected control (not recorded which).

For this clonotype: Since a much larger clone is just one base distant, this may be a read error. The chain is built from TRBV29-1 and TRBJ1-1; D is unresolved. Germline CDR1 reads SQVTM; CDR2 reads ANQGSEA. V lost 1 base, J lost 1 base, and 7 bases lay in between. CDR3 length: 13 amino acids. Here the CDR3 DNA reads TGCAGCGTTGAAGTACAGAGGAACACTGAAGCTTTCTTT. It translates to CSVEVQRNTEAFF.

The chain couples TRBV7-9 to TRBJ2-7, with D unresolved. The CDR3 consists of 15 residues. V gave up 7 bases and J gave up 3 bases, with 19 bases separating them. CDR1 is SEHNR, CDR2 FQNEAQ, per germline (reference sequence). This chain's CDR3 is CASTTSVGYHYEQYF. CDR3 sequence (DNA): TGTGCCAGCACCACGTCCGTAGGGTATCACTACGAGCAGTACTTC.

This clonotype was detected ten times or more. The chain carries TRBV28 and TRBJ2-2, with a possible D match to TRBD1 (6 bases). Trimming removed 6 bases from V and 7 bases from J, with 15 bases in between. Germline assignment: CDR1 MDHEN and CDR2 SYDVKM. CDR3 length: 14 residues. The CDR3 sequence: CASRRTGFGGELFF. The CDR3 region has the DNA TGTGCCAGCAGAAGAACAGGGTTCGGCGGGGAGCTGTTTTTT.